The 7 T cell receptor beta chains presented below share a single source sample, sequenced in a study of cytomegalovirus exposure and HLA in healthy donors. It was with 60 Vbeta and 13 Jbeta primers that the PCR ran. Clones were read by immunoSEQ multiplex PCR, and TCRdb kept only the in-frame ones, dropping some. The sample lists 150,000 to 200,000 clones; around 80% were seen once. Sequencing was carried out using PBMCs. Every receptor here comes from a woman between 18 and 30 years old in good health and CMV-seronegative.

The V gene is TRBV7-9, the J gene TRBJ2-2; TRBD1 matches 7 bases. The germline CDR1 and CDR2 sequences are SEHNR and FQNEAQ (reference sequence). This CDR3 has 14 residues. J lost 4 bases, V lost 5 bases, and 4 bases had no gene match. The CDR3 DNA is TGTGCCAGCAGCGCTTACAGGGGCACCGGGGAGCTGTTTTTT. Encoded protein: CASSAYRGTGELFF.

V is TRBV9 and J is TRBJ2-3; 8 positions agree with TRBD1. V trimming: 1 base; J trimming: 1 base; junction bases outside the gene matches: 5. The CDR3 is made up of 16 amino acids. The germline gives CDR1 SGDLS, CDR2 YYNGEE. In DNA form, the CDR3 reads TGTGCCAGCAGCGTACAGGGGGCTAGGGGCACAGATACGCAGTATTTT. Its translation is CASSVQGARGTDTQYF.

The CDR3 region is CASSYGGNNQPQHF. DNA of the CDR3: TGTGCCAGCAGTTACGGGGGGAACAATCAGCCCCAGCATTTT. The V gene is TRBV6-6, the J gene TRBJ1-5; tentative D call: TRBD1 (5 bases). Trimming removed 2 bases from V and 3 bases from J, with 8 bases in between. Germline-derived CDR1 and CDR2 are MNHNY and SVGAGI (reference sequence). This CDR3 region has 14 residues.

In regard to this clone: This sample also contains other DNA sequences that code for the same CDR3. The gene calls are TRBV28 and TRBJ1-1; D is unresolved. Trimming took off 4 bases at V and 7 bases at J, with 22 bases between the two ends. The CDR3 covers 16 residues. Germline assignment: CDR1 MDHEN and CDR2 SYDVKM. CDR3 nucleotide sequence: TGTGCCAGCAGTTCGTTTTTATCGGAGAAACCGATTGAAGCTTTCTTT. It encodes CASSSFLSEKPIEAFF.

The chain employs TRBV18 and TRBJ1-5; 8 bases are a match to TRBD1. The V gene end was trimmed by 6 bases and the J gene end by 4 bases; junction bases not matched to a gene: 2. The CDR3 is 13 amino acids. Germline CDR1 is KGHSH and CDR2 is LQKENI. CDR3 protein: CASSRTGNQPQHF. The DNA of the CDR3 is TGTGCCAGCTCCCGGACAGGGAATCAGCCCCAGCATTTT.

CDR3 DNA: TGTGCCAGCAGCGAGGTGGGTGTCGGCTACAATGAGCAGTTCTTC. Protein: CASSEVGVGYNEQFF. The rearrangement uses TRBV27 and TRBJ2-1, with D unresolved. Germline V lookup: CDR1 MNHEY, CDR2 SMNVEV (reference sequence). The CDR3 spans 15 residues. With 6 bases removed from V and 3 bases from J, the gap between germline ends came to 15 bases.

The rearrangement joins TRBV6-5 to TRBJ1-3; 7 bases are a match to TRBD1. The V gene's germline CDR1 is MNHEY and CDR2 SVGAGI. V shed 2 bases and J 1 base; nucleotides not matched to a gene: 2. The CDR3 is 15 amino acids. The CDR3: CASSYEGASGNTIYF. In DNA form, the CDR3 reads TGTGCCAGCAGTTACGAGGGGGCGTCTGGAAACACCATATATTTT.